This TCR beta chain was recovered during a study of Tregs in tolerant kidney transplant recipients (dated by TCRdb to between 2017 and 2020). Regarding the research as a whole: The study used TCRbeta sequencing to identify donor-specific regulatory T cells before combined kidney and bone marrow transplantation, then tracked those cells after transplant. TCRbeta repertoire sequencing was used in a few healthy controls to compare several methods for expanding Tregs specific for an allogeneic donor.

Here is what the overall study found, with its caveats: Biological reproducibility was not examined directly, but technical replication error appeared to be minimal. Expanding Tregs with activated donor B cells appeared to identify the most biologically relevant and donor-specific TCRbeta repertoire. Because the study included only a small number of patients, the results must be confirmed in larger populations and under other immunosuppression protocols.

Unstimulated Tregs (CD4+CD25+CD127-), CD4+ non-Tregs (CD4+CD25-), CD4 and CD8 cells were FACS-sorted from thawed PBMCs. Healthy control blood came either as purchased buffy coats or from healthy volunteers. Healthy control blood was processed by Ficoll density gradient to PBMCs and cryopreserved; patient PBMCs were collected before and after transplant. For TCRbeta CDR3 sequencing, genomic DNA was extracted from sorted cells using the QIAGEN DNeasy Blood and Tissue Kit. High-throughput TCRbeta CDR3 sequencing was carried out commercially through immunoSEQ, with PCR amplification with bias correction and internal controls included. Under the source paper's analysis protocol: Unique productive TCRbeta sequences were defined by CDR3 nucleotide sequence when primers matched and otherwise by CDR3 amino acid sequence together with Vbeta and Jbeta genes. To correct sorting error, sequences shared between sorted populations at a frequency ratio of 2:1 or less were removed; the rest were assigned to the higher population. Donor-reactive sequences were defined as at least 5-fold expanded in CFSE-low cells versus unstimulated cells, with frequency of at least 0.01% in CFSE-low cells. Jensen-Shannon divergence, calculated on the top 100 TCRbeta sequences ranked by frequency, was used to quantify repertoire divergence. For samples with multiple sequencing runs, sorting error was corrected separately for each run before the runs were pooled. TCRdb took this table from immuneACCESS and kept in-frame rearrangements with V and J called. Such tables lack part of the clones; where checked against another copy, unresolved V genes explain under half of the gap, and the rest is unexplained. The V and J calls and the clone size are those of that table, but D and trimming were determined from the DNA. The sample table contains about 240,000 clones; only one count was recorded for more than 65% of them. The leading ten clones occupy roughly 0.67% of the sample.

About this clone: It lacks a known antigen. No base quality information exists; no much larger clone differs at one position.

The CDR3 runs 15 amino acids, cysteine and phenylalanine included. Solely the CDR3 DNA is kept, with 45 bases framed from the first base. CDR1 and CDR2 were assigned from the germline V gene as MNHEY and SVGAGI. V is cut by 2 bases and J by 0 bases, and the space between the germline ends is 10 bases. The TCR was taken from a human donor in good health. Sequenced sample: CD4+ T cells from blood. The rearrangement joined TRBV6-5 to TRBJ1-1; too little of a D gene remains to name it. The CDR3 corresponds to CASSYAGYMNTEAFF. The nucleotide sequence reads TGTGCCAGCAGTTACGCGGGATACATGAACACTGAAGCTTTCTTT.